This TCR beta chain was identified in a study of T cell responses to AZD1222 COVID-19 vaccine. Whole-study context: Second-dose groups at about 4 or about 12 weeks were pooled.

Trimming cost V 4 bases and J 10 bases, with 10 bases left between them. The CDR3 runs to 11 residues. The V gene's germline CDR1 is SEHNR and CDR2 FQNEAQ (reference sequence). Overall study findings and caveats: Targeting of unmutated variant regions was reportedly seen in nearly half of spike-specific TCRs. Only after the peak T cell response were repertoires sampled.

TCRdb's copy holds only in-frame clones and misses some; the assay was immunoSEQ multiplex PCR. Among 95,000 to 150,000 clones listed, approximately 90% were seen once. As concerns this clone: Its antigen is unknown.

This specimen was peripheral blood, taken on day 0 of AZD1222 vaccination. The chain is built from TRBV7-9 and TRBJ2-5; D possibly matches TRBD1 or TRBD2 (5 bases each). This sequence originates from an adult in good health. The CDR3: CASSSEGFQYF. In DNA form, the CDR3 reads TGTGCCAGCAGCTCCGAGGGGTTCCAGTACTTC.